This T cell receptor beta chain was identified in a study of T-cell reconstitution after alpha-beta-depleted transplantation in children. Germline V gives CDR1 LGHNA, CDR2 YSLEER. The V end was cut by 0 bases, the J end by 7 bases, with 12 bases between. The CDR3 spans 15 residues. TCRbeta library construction was performed incorporating unique molecular identifiers. TCRdb processed the PCR reads anew with MiXCR; each CDR3 protein has one entry. The profile covers around 400,000 distinct CDR3 sequences, with roughly 11% appearing a single time and 4.5% to 7% taken by the ten largest. This clonotype appeared many times.

The rearrangement uses TRBV4-3 and TRBJ1-4, with D possibly TRBD1 on 6 matching bases. The sequence came from a human donor who donated a stem cell graft to a child with acute myeloid leukemia. This sample comprised PBMCs from the stem cell graft donor, obtained from the stem cell graft. The CDR3, as DNA: TGCGCCAGCAGCCAAGACGGGGGCTTGACTGAAAAACTGTTTTTT. As protein: CASSQDGGLTEKLFF.